Listed here are 2 T cell receptor beta chains from one sample, sequenced in a study of post-analysis software for immune sequencing data. Study outcomes and limitations: Comparison of patients with controls showed four or five TRBV segments more frequent in patients, TRBV5-6, TRBV5-1 and TRBV20-1 among them.

No antigen has been assigned to these receptors. Tagging with unique molecular identifiers was a feature of the TCR beta cDNA libraries. Each CDR3 protein is one row after TCRdb ran MiXCR on the PCR reads. The table has 380,000 or so distinct CDR3 sequences, less than 40% seen once. The sample was blood. The receptors were gathered from a girl between 10 and 17 years old with multiple sclerosis.

This clonotype was observed a few times. V is TRBV7-2 and J is TRBJ2-2; TRBD2 agrees at 8 bases. Trimming took 5 bases from V and 7 from J; bases not matched to a gene: 9. CDR1 and CDR2 (germline): SGHTA, FQGNSA. The CDR3 sequence is 15 residues long. In nucleotides, the CDR3 is TGTGCCAGCAGCGTTAGCGGGGCTGGGGACGGGGAGCTGTTTTTT. Encoded protein: CASSVSGAGDGELFF.

This clonotype was detected a few times. The chain uses TRBV4-1 and TRBJ1-1; no clear D. Germline lookup yields CDR1 MGHRA and CDR2 YSYEKL. With 5 bases removed from V and 0 bases from J, the gap between germline ends came to 7 bases. CDR3 length equals 13 residues. The CDR3 nucleotides are TGCGCCAGCAGCATGCGGATGAACACTGAAGCTTTCTTT. This encodes CASSMRMNTEAFF.